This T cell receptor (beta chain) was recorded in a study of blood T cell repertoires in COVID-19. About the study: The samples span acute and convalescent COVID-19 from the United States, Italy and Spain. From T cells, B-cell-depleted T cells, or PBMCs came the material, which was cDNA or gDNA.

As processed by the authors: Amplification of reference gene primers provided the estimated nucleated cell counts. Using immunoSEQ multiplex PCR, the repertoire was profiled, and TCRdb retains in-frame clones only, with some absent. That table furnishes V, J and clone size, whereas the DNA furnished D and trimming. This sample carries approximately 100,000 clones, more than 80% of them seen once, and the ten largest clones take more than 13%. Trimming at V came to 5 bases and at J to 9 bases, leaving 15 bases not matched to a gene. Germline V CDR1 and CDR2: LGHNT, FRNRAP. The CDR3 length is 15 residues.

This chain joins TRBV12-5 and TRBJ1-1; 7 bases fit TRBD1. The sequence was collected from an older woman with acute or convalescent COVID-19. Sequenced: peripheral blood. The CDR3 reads CASGPPTEQGSQAFF. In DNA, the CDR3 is TGTGCTAGTGGTCCCCCGACCGAACAGGGGTCGCAAGCTTTCTTT.